Listed here are 23 T cell receptor beta chains from one sample, sequenced in a study of T cell responses to AZD1222 COVID-19 vaccine. TCRdb keeps only in-frame clones here, not all; method: immunoSEQ multiplex PCR. The data show about 110,000 clones, about 86% seen once. Source: peripheral blood, taken on day 0 of AZD1222 vaccination. These receptors were taken from an adult in good health.

The CDR3 DNA reads as TGTGCCAGTAGTCAGGGACTAGCGGGAGTCTACAATGAGCAGTTCTTC. This translates into CASSQGLAGVYNEQFF. This rearrangement joins TRBV19 to TRBJ2-1, with 14 bases identical to TRBD2. The CDR3 sequence is 16 residues long. Unmatched junction bases numbered 3, after V lost 5 bases and J lost 3 bases. Germline CDR1 and CDR2: LNHDA and SQIVND (reference sequence).

This clone was detected once. The chain links TRBV29-1 to TRBJ1-2; D possibly corresponds to TRBD1 (5 bases). Trimming took off 7 bases at V and 4 bases at J, with 13 bases between the two ends. The germline V gene has CDR1 SQVTM and CDR2 ANQGSEA. CDR3 length: 12 amino acids. The CDR3 reads CSGLGQSYGYTF. The CDR3 DNA follows: TGCAGCGGCCTGGGGCAGTCCTATGGCTACACCTTC.

This sequence joins TRBV18 and TRBJ1-1, with D unresolved. This CDR3 comprises 15 residues. Per the germline V gene, CDR1 is KGHSH and CDR2 is LQKENI. Trimming cost V 4 bases and J 1 base, with 13 bases left between them. CDR3 coding DNA: TGTGCCAGCTCACTACTAACATCTGGGAACACTGAAGCTTTCTTT. Amino acids: CASSLLTSGNTEAFF.

This clone has a single count. The gene calls are TRBV7-2 and TRBJ2-2; 10 bases line up with TRBD2. Germline CDR1 is SGHTA and CDR2 is FQGNSA. The CDR3 sequence is 19 residues long. V lost 1 base to trimming and J lost 7 bases; unmatched junction nucleotides: 15. CDR3: CASSLEVASGGRRGGELFF. CDR3 sequence (DNA): TGTGCCAGCAGCTTAGAAGTCGCTAGCGGGGGCCGGCGCGGCGGGGAGCTGTTTTTT.

CDR3 DNA: TGTGCCAGCAGACATCCAACCGGGACAAGCTATGGCTACACCTTC. It codes for CASRHPTGTSYGYTF. The chain uses TRBV28 and TRBJ1-2; a possible D gene is TRBD1 (6 bases). V lost 6 bases and J lost 4, with 18 bases in between. The length of the CDR3 is 15 residues. The germline V gene encodes CDR1 MDHEN and CDR2 SYDVKM.

V usage is TRBV7-9 and J usage is TRBJ2-1; a weak D match, TRBD2 (5 bases). V lost 1 base and J 2 bases, leaving 9 bases between the germline ends. The germline V gene encodes CDR1 SEHNR and CDR2 FQNEAQ (reference sequence). The CDR3 extends over 15 amino acids. The CDR3 sequence is CASSLDPGAYNEQFF. DNA for the CDR3: TGTGCCAGCAGCTTAGATCCCGGGGCCTACAATGAGCAGTTCTTC.

This chain uses TRBV15 with TRBJ1-5; D call uncertain. V gave up 0 bases and J gave up 1 base, with 10 bases separating them. This CDR3 spans 16 amino acids. Per germline, CDR1 LNHNV and CDR2 YYDKDF (reference sequence). CDR3 in amino acids: CATSRDHTRSNQPQHF. As DNA, the CDR3 is TGTGCCACCAGCAGAGATCATACACGAAGCAATCAGCCCCAGCATTTT.

This rearrangement joins TRBV11-2 to TRBJ2-1, with D maybe TRBD1 (5 bases). The V gene's germline CDR1 is SGHAT and CDR2 FQNNGV. V lost 3 bases to trimming and J lost 10 bases, with 7 bases between them. CDR3 length: 11 residues. Here the CDR3 reads CASSLGHEQFF. The CDR3 DNA sequence: TGTGCCAGCAGCTTGGGGCACGAGCAGTTCTTC.

The V gene is TRBV9, the J gene TRBJ1-6, with TRBD1 identical over 7 bases. The V gene end was trimmed by 4 bases and the J gene end by 0 bases; junction bases not matched to a gene: 7. The CDR3 contains 17 residues. Germline V gene lookup returns CDR1 SGDLS and CDR2 YYNGEE. CDR3 bases: TGTGCCAGCAGCCAAGGACAGGACAGCTCCTATAATTCACCCCTCCACTTT. Translating it yields CASSQGQDSSYNSPLHF.

CDR3: CASRGTGGTNTEAFF. CDR3 nucleotides: TGTGCCAGCAGAGGGACAGGGGGCACGAACACTGAAGCTTTCTTT. The chain has TRBV7-2 and TRBJ1-1, with TRBD1 identical over 12 bases. Germline CDR1 reads SGHTA; CDR2 reads FQGNSA. The junction had 3 bases not matched to a gene; V was cut back by 6 bases and J by 1 base. The CDR3 contains 15 residues.

For the CDR3, the DNA is TGTGCCAGCAGGGGGACAGCCATGAACACTGAAGCTTTCTTT. It codes for CASRGTAMNTEAFF. J is TRBJ1-1 and V is TRBV7-2; 7 positions agree with TRBD1. The CDR3 loop spans 14 amino acids. The germline gives CDR1 SGHTA, CDR2 FQGNSA. Germline trimming cut 6 bases from V and 0 bases from J; bases unmatched to any gene: 4.

The sample holds one count of this clone. This chain links TRBV5-1 with TRBJ1-1; 7 bases are a match to TRBD1. The CDR3 runs 13 residues. Germline V gene data show CDR1 as SGHRS and CDR2 as YFSETQ. J gave up 11 bases and V 4 bases, and 11 bases lay outside the gene matches. CDR3 residues: CASSPDKGGMAFF. The CDR3 nucleotides read TGCGCCAGCAGCCCCGATAAAGGGGGCATGGCTTTCTTT. The full variable domain, its missing parts supplied by reference TRBV5-1 and TRBJ1-1, is KAGVTQTPRYLIKTRGQQVTLSCSPISGHRSVSWYQQTPGQGLQFLFEYFSETQRNKGNFPGRFSGRQFSNSRSEMNVSTLELGDSALYLCASSPDKGGMAFFGQGTRLTVV.

This rearrangement joins TRBV24-1 to TRBJ2-5; D is possibly TRBD1 or TRBD2 (5 bases each). Germline V lookup: CDR1 KGHDR, CDR2 SFDVKD. V was shortened by 4 bases and J by 4 bases, with 15 bases between the two germline ends. The CDR3 totals 15 residues. The CDR3 coding sequence is TGTGCCACCAGTGAATTAGACCGTGGGGGAGAGACCCAGTACTTC. It is translated as CATSELDRGGETQYF.

The chain recombines TRBV7-2 with TRBJ2-7, with D perhaps matching TRBD1 (6 bases). The CDR3 extends over 16 amino acids. V dropped 6 bases and J dropped 0 bases, with 18 bases sitting between them. CDR1 SGHTA and CDR2 FQGNSA come from the germline V gene. This chain's CDR3 is CASRPPTGLSSYEQYF. The CDR3 DNA reads TGTGCCAGCAGGCCTCCGACAGGATTAAGCTCCTACGAGCAGTACTTC.

The J gene is TRBJ2-2, the V gene TRBV6-5; D perhaps matches TRBD2 (5 bases). This CDR3 is 12 amino acids long. Germline V gene sequence: CDR1 MNHEY, CDR2 SVGAGI. CDR3: CGLRANTGELFF. Here the CDR3 DNA reads TGTGGCCTGAGGGCGAACACCGGGGAGCTGTTTTTT.

This chain uses TRBV10-3 with TRBJ2-7, with D possibly being TRBD1 (6 bases). Germline assignment: CDR1 ENHRY and CDR2 SYGVKD. The CDR3 spans 14 residues. The V end was cut by 3 bases, the J end by 2 bases, with 11 bases between. CDR3 loop: CAISDQQGPYEQYF. The CDR3 DNA reads as TGTGCCATCAGTGACCAACAGGGACCCTACGAGCAGTACTTC.

The chain employs TRBV28 and TRBJ1-3, with D hard to call. Between the trimmed V and J ends, which lost 7 bases and 0 bases, there was a span of 16 bases. Germline V lookup: CDR1 MDHEN, CDR2 SYDVKM. The CDR3 runs to 16 residues. DNA for the CDR3: TGTGCCAGCACCATCCCAGGACGGAGCTCTGGAAACACCATATATTTT. Residues: CASTIPGRSSGNTIYF. The complete variable domain, with remaining parts taken from reference TRBV28 and TRBJ1-3, reads DVKVTQSSRYLVKRTGEKVFLECVQDMDHENMFWYRQDPGLGLRLIYFSYDVKMKEKGDIPEGYSVSREKKERFSLILESASTNQTSMYLCASTIPGRSSGNTIYFGEGSWLTVV.

The CDR3: CASSPRAGIMNTEAFF. The CDR3 DNA is TGTGCCAGCTCACCACGAGCAGGGATTATGAACACTGAAGCTTTCTTT. The chain uses TRBV18 and TRBJ1-1, with D possibly being TRBD1 (5 bases). Germline V lookup: CDR1 KGHSH, CDR2 LQKENI. CDR3 size: 16 residues. Trimming removed 1 base at V and 0 bases at J, with 12 bases between.

The chain employs TRBV7-9 and TRBJ2-7, with D unresolved. Germline loops: CDR1 SEHNR, CDR2 FQNEAQ (reference sequence). V was pared by 5 bases and J by 3 bases, with 5 bases between. CDR3 size: 11 residues. CDR3 DNA: TGTGCCAGCAGCCTTTACTACGAGCAGTACTTC. Protein sequence: CASSLYYEQYF.

The rearrangement links TRBV5-4 to TRBJ1-4; D might be TRBD1 (6 bases). CDR3 size: 15 residues. Trimming cost V 3 bases and J 8 bases, with 17 bases left between them. Germline V gene sequence: CDR1 SGHNT, CDR2 YYREEE (reference sequence). The CDR3 DNA reads TGTGCCAGCAGCTACCGCCAGGGGAGCGGCGAAAAACTGTTTTTT. This encodes CASSYRQGSGEKLFF.

V usage is TRBV11-2 and J usage is TRBJ1-2; D is uncertain. Germline lookup yields CDR1 SGHAT and CDR2 FQNNGV. This CDR3 has 15 amino acids. V shed 2 bases and J shed 1 base, with 11 bases lying between them. The CDR3 nucleotides read TGTGCCAGCAGCTTAAGTCAGATTAATAACTATGGCTACACCTTC. Its protein product is CASSLSQINNYGYTF.

This sequence joins TRBV10-3 and TRBJ2-3, with D tentatively TRBD2 (6 bases). V was pared by 6 bases and J by 5 bases, with 15 bases between. Germline V gene data show CDR1 as ENHRY and CDR2 as SYGVKD. The CDR3 has 14 residues. The CDR3 protein is CAIRGDSMGDTQYF. In DNA, the CDR3 is TGTGCCATCAGGGGGGACTCAATGGGAGATACGCAGTATTTT.

J is TRBJ2-7 and V is TRBV3-1 (or the pseudogene TRBV3-2); D is undetermined. The CDR3 length is 13 residues. V was clipped by 0 bases and J by 12 bases, with 15 bases between them. Germline CDR1 reads LGHDT; CDR2 reads YNNKEL (reference sequence). The DNA for the CDR3 is TGTGCCAGCAGCCAAGATTCGGGCTTACCGGGGTACTTC. Translation gives CASSQDSGLPGYF.